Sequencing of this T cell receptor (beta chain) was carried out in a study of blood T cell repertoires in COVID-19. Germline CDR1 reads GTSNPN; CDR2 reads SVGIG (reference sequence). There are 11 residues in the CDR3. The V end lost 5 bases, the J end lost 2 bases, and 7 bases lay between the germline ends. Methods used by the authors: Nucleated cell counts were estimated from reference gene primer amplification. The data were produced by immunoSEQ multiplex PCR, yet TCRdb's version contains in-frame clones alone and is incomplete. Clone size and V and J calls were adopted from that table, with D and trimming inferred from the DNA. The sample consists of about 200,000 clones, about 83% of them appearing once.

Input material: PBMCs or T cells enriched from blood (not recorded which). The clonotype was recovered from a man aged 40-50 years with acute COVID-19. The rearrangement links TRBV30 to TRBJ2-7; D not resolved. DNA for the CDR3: TGTGCCTGGGCGGCGGCCTACGAGCAGTACTTC. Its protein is CAWAAAYEQYF.